The 19 T cell receptor beta chains presented below share a single source sample, sequenced in a study of blood T cell repertoires in COVID-19. The assay was immunoSEQ multiplex PCR, and TCRdb's table has in-frame clones only and misses some. The sample has some 30,000 clones, 80% to 95% seen once; the top ten hold less than 1.2%. Sequenced material: peripheral blood. The receptors stem from a man between 65 and 85 years old with active or convalescent COVID-19.

This chain uses TRBV11-3 with TRBJ1-2; 9 positions match TRBD1. Trimming at V came to 5 bases and at J to 5 bases, leaving 12 bases not matched to a gene. The CDR3 loop spans 16 amino acids. In germline, CDR1 is SGHNT, CDR2 YENEEA. CDR3 DNA: TGTGCCAGCAGCCAGGGGATAAGGGACAGGGTTTATGGCTACACCTTC. Protein sequence: CASSQGIRDRVYGYTF.

CDR3 sequence reads: CASSLGAHIYEQYF. In nucleotides, the CDR3 is TGTGCCAGCAGCTTAGGTGCACATATCTACGAGCAGTACTTC. The chain uses TRBV7-8 and TRBJ2-7, with D hard to call. Per the germline V gene, CDR1 is SGHVS and CDR2 is FQNEAQ. V dropped 1 base and J dropped 3 bases, with 10 bases sitting between them. CDR3 length equals 14 residues.

The V gene is TRBV6-6, the J gene TRBJ1-2; TRBD1 might be the D (5 bases). Germline V gene data show CDR1 as MNHNY and CDR2 as SVGAGI (reference sequence). This CDR3 contains 13 residues. V lost 5 bases, J lost 1 base, and 8 bases lay in between. CDR3: CASSRDSNYGYTF. The DNA of the CDR3 is TGTGCCAGCAGTCGCGACAGTAACTATGGCTACACCTTC.

This chain links TRBV2 with TRBJ1-2, with 9 bases identical to TRBD1. From germline, CDR1 is SNHLY and CDR2 FYNNEI. The junction had 6 bases not matched to a gene; V was cut back by 6 bases and J by 7 bases. The CDR3 spans 13 residues. This CDR3 is CASSAGTGTGYTF. The CDR3 nucleotides are TGTGCCAGCAGCGCCGGGACAGGGACTGGCTACACCTTC.

The chain recombines TRBV5-1 with TRBJ2-3; D is perhaps TRBD2 (6 bases). Between the trimmed V and J ends, which lost 3 bases and 3 bases, there was a span of 8 bases. The CDR3 sequence is 13 residues long. CDR1 and CDR2 (germline): SGHRS, YFSETQ. The CDR3 bases are TGCGCCAGCAGCTCCGGGAGTACAGATACGCAGTATTTT. Its protein product is CASSSGSTDTQYF.

The rearrangement joins TRBV4-1 to TRBJ2-2; possible D gene TRBD2, 6 bases. Germline V gives CDR1 MGHRA, CDR2 YSYEKL. With 0 bases removed from V and 6 bases from J, the gap between germline ends came to 17 bases. CDR3 length equals 17 residues. CDR3 coding DNA: TGCGCCAGCAGCCAAGATCCATCAGGGACGGGGGCCGGGGAGCTGTTTTTT. Encoded protein: CASSQDPSGTGAGELFF.

The chain combines TRBV19 with TRBJ1-5, with TRBD1 identical over 9 bases. V shed 2 bases and J 4 bases; nucleotides not matched to a gene: 3. The CDR3 extends over 15 amino acids. The germline V gene encodes CDR1 LNHDA and CDR2 SQIVND (reference sequence). The CDR3 here is CASSISGTGNQPQHF. The CDR3 nucleotides are TGTGCCAGTAGTATATCCGGGACAGGGAATCAGCCCCAGCATTTT.

This clone was detected once. The chain uses TRBV5-1 and TRBJ1-2; D gene ambiguous. Trimming left V 0 bases short and J 4 bases short, with 10 bases between. The CDR3 covers 14 residues. From germline, CDR1 is SGHRS and CDR2 YFSETQ. The CDR3 reads CASSLENGVYGYTF. The CDR3 DNA follows: TGCGCCAGCAGCTTGGAAAACGGAGTCTATGGCTACACCTTC.

The genes are TRBV18 and TRBJ1-4; perhaps TRBD1 as D (5 bases). The germline V gene has CDR1 KGHSH and CDR2 LQKENI. The CDR3 length is 14 residues. With 2 bases removed from V and 6 bases from J, the gap between germline ends came to 10 bases. CDR3 nucleotides: TGTGCCAGCTCACCAGTAGGACAATATGAAAAACTGTTTTTT. The encoded protein is CASSPVGQYEKLFF.

The rearrangement links TRBV7-8 to TRBJ1-5; tentative D call: TRBD1 (6 bases). The CDR3 contains 17 residues. Trimming took 3 bases from V and 5 from J, leaving 20 bases between them. The germline gives CDR1 SGHVS, CDR2 FQNEAQ. The CDR3 nucleotides are TGTGCCAGCAGCTTGATCCACTACAGGGAAAGGGATCAGCCCCAGCATTTT. This translates into CASSLIHYRERDQPQHF.

V gene TRBV7-9 combines with J gene TRBJ1-2; no clear D gene. Trimming removed 2 bases at V and 1 base at J, with 8 bases between. CDR3 size: 14 residues. The germline CDR1 and CDR2 sequences are SEHNR and FQNEAQ (reference sequence). The CDR3 here is CASSLQVINYGYTF. In nucleotides, the CDR3 is TGTGCCAGCAGCTTACAGGTTATTAACTATGGCTACACCTTC.

The rearrangement uses TRBV5-1 and TRBJ1-2; D not resolved. The CDR3 is made up of 15 amino acids. CDR1 is SGHRS and CDR2 is YFSETQ in the germline V gene. The V gene lost 4 bases and the J gene lost 3 bases, with 16 bases spanning the gap. The chain's CDR3 is CASSVDFGGDYGYTF. DNA of the CDR3: TGCGCCAGCAGCGTCGACTTCGGCGGGGACTATGGCTACACCTTC.

This rearrangement joins TRBV19 to TRBJ1-1, with 9 nucleotides matching TRBD1. Germline-derived CDR1 and CDR2 are LNHDA and SQIVND (reference sequence). V shed 5 bases and J 1 base; nucleotides not matched to a gene: 11. The CDR3 is 17 amino acids. The CDR3 DNA is TGTGCCAGTAGTGCTTTCGCCGGGACAGGGTGGAACACTGAAGCTTTCTTT. Amino acid sequence: CASSAFAGTGWNTEAFF.

The rearrangement links TRBV2 to TRBJ1-2; a possible D gene is TRBD1 (6 bases). The CDR3 is made up of 14 amino acids. Germline V gene sequence: CDR1 SNHLY, CDR2 FYNNEI. V was trimmed by 4 bases and J by 8 bases, leaving 17 bases between them. CDR3 amino acids: CASSASRGQGGYTF. The CDR3 DNA sequence: TGTGCCAGCAGTGCATCGAGAGGGCAGGGGGGCTACACCTTC.

This sequence joins TRBV11-3 and TRBJ2-5; 9 nucleotides agree with TRBD2. This CDR3 comprises 14 residues. CDR1 and CDR2 (germline): SGHNT, YENEEA. Trimming at V came to 1 base and at J to 5 bases, leaving 2 bases not matched to a gene. The CDR3 coding sequence is TGTGCCAGCAGCTTAGGCCTAGCGGGGGAGACCCAGTACTTC. It translates to CASSLGLAGETQYF.

CDR3 sequence (DNA): TGTGCCAGCAGTTTCCTAGCGGGGGGGCCAGGGCAAGAGACCCAGTACTTC. Amino acids: CASSFLAGGPGQETQYF. This rearrangement joins TRBV28 to TRBJ2-5; TRBD2 aligns across 12 bases. This CDR3 has 17 residues. Germline trimming cut 3 bases from V and 2 bases from J; bases unmatched to any gene: 7. CDR1 and CDR2 (germline): MDHEN, SYDVKM.

In this sample, this clone turned up a few times. The chain carries TRBV28 and TRBJ1-5; 11 bases match TRBD1. Germline loops: CDR1 MDHEN, CDR2 SYDVKM. The CDR3 runs 17 residues. The V segment lost 2 bases and the J segment 6 bases; nucleotides outside the gene matches: 9. CDR3 region: CASSLRPGQGATQPQHF. CDR3 nucleotides: TGTGCCAGCAGTTTAAGGCCCGGACAGGGGGCAACTCAGCCCCAGCATTTT.

The sample holds a few counts of this clone. The chain joins TRBV11-3 to TRBJ2-2, with 8 nucleotides matching TRBD1. Trimming at V came to 3 bases and at J to 6 bases, leaving 6 bases not matched to a gene. The germline CDR1 and CDR2 sequences are SGHNT and YENEEA. This CDR3 region has 15 residues. DNA of the CDR3: TGTGCCAGCAGCTTCGGACAGGGTATGGCCGGGGAGCTGTTTTTT. The encoded protein is CASSFGQGMAGELFF.

The genes are TRBV6-2 or TRBV6-3 and TRBJ1-1, with 8 bases fitting TRBD1. V lost 2 bases and J lost 2; bases outside the gene matches: 4. The CDR3 has 15 amino acids. In germline, CDR1 is MNHEY, CDR2 SVGEGT. CDR3: CASSYRAGGNTEAFF. The CDR3 DNA follows: TGTGCCAGCAGTTACAGGGCAGGGGGCAACACTGAAGCTTTCTTT.